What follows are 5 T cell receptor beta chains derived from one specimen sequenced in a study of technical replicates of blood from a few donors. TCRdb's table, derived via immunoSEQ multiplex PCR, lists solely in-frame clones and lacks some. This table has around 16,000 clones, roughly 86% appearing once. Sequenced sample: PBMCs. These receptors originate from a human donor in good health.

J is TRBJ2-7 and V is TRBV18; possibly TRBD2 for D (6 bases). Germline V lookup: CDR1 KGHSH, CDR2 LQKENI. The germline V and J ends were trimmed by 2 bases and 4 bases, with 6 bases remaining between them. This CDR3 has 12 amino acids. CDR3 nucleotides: TGTGCCAGCTCACCAGGGGGGTACGAGCAGTACTTC. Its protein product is CASSPGGYEQYF. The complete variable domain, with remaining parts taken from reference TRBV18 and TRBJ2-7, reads NAGVMQNPRHLVRRRGQEARLRCSPMKGHSHVYWYRQLPEEGLKFMVYLQKENIIDESGMPKERFSAEFPKEGPSILRIQQVVRGDSAAYFCASSPGGYEQYFGPGTRLTVT.

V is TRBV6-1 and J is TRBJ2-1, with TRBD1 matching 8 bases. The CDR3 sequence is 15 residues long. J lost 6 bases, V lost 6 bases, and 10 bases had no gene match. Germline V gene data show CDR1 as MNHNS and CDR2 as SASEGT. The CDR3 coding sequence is TGTGCCAGCAGCAAGACCGGGACAGGCCTCAATGAGCAGTTCTTC. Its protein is CASSKTGTGLNEQFF.

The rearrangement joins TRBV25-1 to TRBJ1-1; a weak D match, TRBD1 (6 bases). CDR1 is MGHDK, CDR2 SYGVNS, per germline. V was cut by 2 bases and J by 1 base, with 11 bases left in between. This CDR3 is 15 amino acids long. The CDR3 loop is CASSEQGTSNTEAFF. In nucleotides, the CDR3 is TGTGCCAGCAGTGAACAGGGGACCTCGAACACTGAAGCTTTCTTT.

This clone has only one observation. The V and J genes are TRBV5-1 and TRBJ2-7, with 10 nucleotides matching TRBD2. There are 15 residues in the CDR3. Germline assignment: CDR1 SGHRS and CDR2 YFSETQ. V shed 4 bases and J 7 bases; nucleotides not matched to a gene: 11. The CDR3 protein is CASSPGTSALGEQYF. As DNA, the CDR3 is TGCGCCAGCAGCCCCGGGACTAGCGCCCTCGGGGAGCAGTACTTC.

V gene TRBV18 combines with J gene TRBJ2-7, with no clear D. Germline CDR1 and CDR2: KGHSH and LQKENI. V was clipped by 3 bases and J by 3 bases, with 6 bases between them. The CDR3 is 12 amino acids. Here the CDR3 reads CASSPDIYEQYF. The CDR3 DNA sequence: TGTGCCAGCTCACCCGACATCTACGAGCAGTACTTC.